The T cell receptor (beta chain) under discussion was sequenced for a study of cytomegalovirus exposure and HLA in healthy donors. This clone was seen only a few times. The PCR made use of 60 Vbeta and 13 Jbeta primers. Profiled with immunoSEQ multiplex PCR; TCRdb holds only in-frame clones, not every one. Altogether 110,000 to 150,000 clones are present, roughly 72% being singletons, with the ten largest covering approximately 2%. Germline V gene lookup returns CDR1 MNHNS and CDR2 SASEGT. The length of the CDR3 is 12 residues. V trimming: 5 bases; J trimming: 4 bases; junction bases outside the gene matches: 0.

The clonotype originates from a man in his forties or fifties in good health and CMV-seronegative. The sequenced sample was PBMCs. This sequence joins TRBV6-1 and TRBJ1-1, with 8 positions matching TRBD1. The CDR3 nucleotides read TGTGCCAGCAGTACAGGGGGCACTGAAGCTTTCTTT. Translation gives CASSTGGTEAFF.